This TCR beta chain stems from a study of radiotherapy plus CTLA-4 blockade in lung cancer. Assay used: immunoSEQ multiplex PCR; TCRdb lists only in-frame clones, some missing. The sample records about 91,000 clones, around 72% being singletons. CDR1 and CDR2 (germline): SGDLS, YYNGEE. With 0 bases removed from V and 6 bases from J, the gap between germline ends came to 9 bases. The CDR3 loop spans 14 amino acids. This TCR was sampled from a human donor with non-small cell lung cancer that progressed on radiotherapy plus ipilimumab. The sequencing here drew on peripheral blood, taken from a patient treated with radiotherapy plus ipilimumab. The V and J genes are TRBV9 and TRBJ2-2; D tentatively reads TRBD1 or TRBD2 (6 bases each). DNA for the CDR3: TGTGCCAGCAGCGTAGAGGGGGGATCCGGGGAGCTGTTTTTT. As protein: CASSVEGGSGELFF.